This TCR beta chain was documented in a study of T cells after yellow fever vaccination. Overall study: Low-cell-number fractions were prepared with SMART-Seq v4 Ultra Low Input.

General observations from the study: Contamination by abundant bulk-population clonotypes could be present in FACS-sorted repertoires. Shared CD4/CD8 clonotypes were a small share, likely from convergent recombination. Detected again after the booster were most primary-vaccination clones, at approximately 95% CD4 and 70% to 90% CD8.

In TCRdb, the 5' RACE reads were re-called with MiXCR into one record per CDR3 protein. The table includes about 580,000 distinct CDR3 sequences, less than 20% detected once. On this clonotype: Its cognate antigen is unknown.

The CDR3 covers 13 residues. V lost 3 bases, J lost 6 bases, and 12 bases lay in between. Germline V gene data show CDR1 as MNHEY and CDR2 as SMNVEV (reference sequence). Sequencing used PBMCs, obtained more than 4 days after the first yellow fever vaccination. The sequence derives from a young man who received the YFV17D yellow fever vaccine. The V and J genes are TRBV27 and TRBJ2-7, with D tentatively TRBD2 (7 bases). The CDR3: CASSLGGGPEQYF. The CDR3 nucleotides read TGTGCCAGCAGTTTGGGGGGGGGGCCCGAGCAGTACTTC.